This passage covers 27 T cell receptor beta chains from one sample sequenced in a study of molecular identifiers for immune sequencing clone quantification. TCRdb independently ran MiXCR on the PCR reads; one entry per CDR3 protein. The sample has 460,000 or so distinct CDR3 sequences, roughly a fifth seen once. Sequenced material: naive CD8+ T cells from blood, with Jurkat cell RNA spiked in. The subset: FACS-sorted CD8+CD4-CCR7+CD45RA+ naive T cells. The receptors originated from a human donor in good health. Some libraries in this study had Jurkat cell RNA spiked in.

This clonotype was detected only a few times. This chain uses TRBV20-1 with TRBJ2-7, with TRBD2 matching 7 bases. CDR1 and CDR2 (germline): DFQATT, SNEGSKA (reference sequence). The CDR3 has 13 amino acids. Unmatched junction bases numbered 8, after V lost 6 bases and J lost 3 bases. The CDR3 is CSARRRGYYEQYF. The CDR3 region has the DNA TGCAGTGCCAGAAGGCGGGGGTACTACGAGCAGTACTTC.

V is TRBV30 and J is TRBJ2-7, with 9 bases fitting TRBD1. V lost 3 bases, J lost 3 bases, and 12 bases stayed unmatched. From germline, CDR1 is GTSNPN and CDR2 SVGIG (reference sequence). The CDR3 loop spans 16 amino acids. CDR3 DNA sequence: TGTGCCTGGAGAAGAAAAGGGACAGGGAAAGGCTACGAGCAGTACTTC. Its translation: CAWRRKGTGKGYEQYF.

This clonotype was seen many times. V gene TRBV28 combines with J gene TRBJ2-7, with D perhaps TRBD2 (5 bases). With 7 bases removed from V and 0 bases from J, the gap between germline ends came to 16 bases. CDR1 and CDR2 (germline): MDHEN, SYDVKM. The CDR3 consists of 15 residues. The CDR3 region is CASIKRTGSSYEQYF. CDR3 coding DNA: TGTGCCAGCATCAAGAGGACGGGAAGCTCCTACGAGCAGTACTTC. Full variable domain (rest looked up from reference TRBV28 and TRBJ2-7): DVKVTQSSRYLVKRTGEKVFLECVQDMDHENMFWYRQDPGLGLRLIYFSYDVKMKEKGDIPEGYSVSREKKERFSLILESASTNQTSMYLCASIKRTGSSYEQYFGPGTRLTVT.

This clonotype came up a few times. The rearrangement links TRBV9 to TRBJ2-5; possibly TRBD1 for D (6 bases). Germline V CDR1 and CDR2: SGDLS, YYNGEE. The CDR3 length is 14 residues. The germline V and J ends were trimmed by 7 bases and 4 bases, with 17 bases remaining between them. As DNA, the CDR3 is TGTGCCAGCGGACCTGGGGGCGCGGGAGAGACCCAGTACTTC. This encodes CASGPGGAGETQYF.

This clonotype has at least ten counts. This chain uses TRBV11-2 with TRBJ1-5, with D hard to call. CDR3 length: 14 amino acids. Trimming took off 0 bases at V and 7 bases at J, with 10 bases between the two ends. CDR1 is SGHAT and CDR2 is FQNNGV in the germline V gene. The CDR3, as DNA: TGTGCCAGCAGCTTAGATCCGGGTTTCCAGCCCCAGCATTTT. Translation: CASSLDPGFQPQHF.

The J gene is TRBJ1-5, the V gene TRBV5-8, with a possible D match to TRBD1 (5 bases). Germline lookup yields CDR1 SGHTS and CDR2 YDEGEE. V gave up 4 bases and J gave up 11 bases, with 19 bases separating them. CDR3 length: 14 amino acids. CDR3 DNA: TGTGCCAGCAGCCCGGGGATGGGGCGTTTGACCCAGCATTTT. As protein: CASSPGMGRLTQHF.

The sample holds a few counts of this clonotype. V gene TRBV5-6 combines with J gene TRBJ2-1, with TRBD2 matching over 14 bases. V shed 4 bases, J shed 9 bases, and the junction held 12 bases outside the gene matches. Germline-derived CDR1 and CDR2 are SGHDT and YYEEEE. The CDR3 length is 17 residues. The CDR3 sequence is CASSDEGTSGRGGEQFF. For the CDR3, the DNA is TGTGCCAGCAGCGATGAAGGGACTAGCGGGAGAGGTGGTGAGCAGTTCTTC.

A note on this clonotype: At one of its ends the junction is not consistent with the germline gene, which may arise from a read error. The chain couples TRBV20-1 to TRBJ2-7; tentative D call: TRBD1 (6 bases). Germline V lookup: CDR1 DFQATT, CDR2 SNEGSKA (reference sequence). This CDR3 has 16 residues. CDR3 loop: CGATILGATYEGKQYF. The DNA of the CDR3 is TGCGGTGCCACGATCTTGGGGGCTACCTACGAAGGCAAGCAGTACTTC.

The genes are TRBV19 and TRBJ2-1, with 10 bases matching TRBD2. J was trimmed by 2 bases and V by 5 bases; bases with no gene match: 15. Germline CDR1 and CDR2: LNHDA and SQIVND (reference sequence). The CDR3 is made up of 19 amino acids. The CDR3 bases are TGTGCCAGTAGTCTCTTAGCGGGAGGCCCCTCATGGACCTACAATGAGCAGTTCTTC. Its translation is CASSLLAGGPSWTYNEQFF.

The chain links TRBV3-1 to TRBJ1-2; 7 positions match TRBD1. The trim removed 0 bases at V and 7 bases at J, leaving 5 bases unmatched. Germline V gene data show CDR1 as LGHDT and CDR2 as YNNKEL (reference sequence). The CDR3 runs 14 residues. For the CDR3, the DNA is TGTGCCAGCAGCCAAGATTCAGGGGGAGCTGGCTACACCTTC. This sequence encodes CASSQDSGGAGYTF.

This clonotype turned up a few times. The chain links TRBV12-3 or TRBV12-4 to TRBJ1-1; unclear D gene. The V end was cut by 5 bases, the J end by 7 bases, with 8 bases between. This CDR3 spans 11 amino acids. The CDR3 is CASSTYNEAFF. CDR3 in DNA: TGTGCCAGCAGTACTTACAATGAAGCTTTCTTT.

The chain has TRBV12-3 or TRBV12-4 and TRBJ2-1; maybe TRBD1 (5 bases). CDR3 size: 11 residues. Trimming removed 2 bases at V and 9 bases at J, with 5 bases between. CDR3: CASSLRGEQFF. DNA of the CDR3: TGTGCCAGCAGTTTAAGGGGTGAGCAGTTCTTC.

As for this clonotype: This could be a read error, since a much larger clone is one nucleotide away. The CDR3 protein is CATHPSGDLNTEASF. CDR3 DNA sequence: TGTGCCACGCACCCATCCGGAGATCTAAACACTGAAGCTTCCTTT. J is TRBJ1-1 and V is TRBV7-9; D unclear. CDR1 and CDR2 (germline): SEHNR, FQNEAQ (reference sequence). The CDR3 contains 15 residues.

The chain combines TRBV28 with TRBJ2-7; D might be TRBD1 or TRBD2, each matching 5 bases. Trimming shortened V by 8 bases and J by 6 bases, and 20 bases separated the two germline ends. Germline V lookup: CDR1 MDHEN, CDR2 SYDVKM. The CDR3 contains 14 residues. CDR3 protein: CASAKLSRESEQYF. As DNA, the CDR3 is TGTGCCAGCGCGAAACTCTCCAGGGAGTCCGAGCAGTACTTC.

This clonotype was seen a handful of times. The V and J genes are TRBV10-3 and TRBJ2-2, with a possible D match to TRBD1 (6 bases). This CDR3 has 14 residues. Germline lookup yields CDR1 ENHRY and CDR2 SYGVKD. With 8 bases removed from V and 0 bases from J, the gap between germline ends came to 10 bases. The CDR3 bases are TGTGCCATCCCCCGGACAGCGAACACCGGGGAGCTGTTTTTT. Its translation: CAIPRTANTGELFF.

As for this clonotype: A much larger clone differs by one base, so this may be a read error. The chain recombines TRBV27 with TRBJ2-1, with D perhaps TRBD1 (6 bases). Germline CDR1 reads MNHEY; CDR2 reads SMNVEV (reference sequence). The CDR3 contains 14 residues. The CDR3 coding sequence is TGTGCCAGCAGTTTGTGGGCAGGGGATGCCCAGCAGTCCTTC. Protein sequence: CASSLWAGDAQQSF.

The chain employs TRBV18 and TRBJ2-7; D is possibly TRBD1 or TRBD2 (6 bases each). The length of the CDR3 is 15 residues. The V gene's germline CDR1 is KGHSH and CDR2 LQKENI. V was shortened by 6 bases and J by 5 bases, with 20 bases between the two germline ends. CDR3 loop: CASSISGQGTHEQYF. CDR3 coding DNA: TGTGCCAGCTCGATCAGCGGGCAGGGGACCCACGAGCAGTACTTC. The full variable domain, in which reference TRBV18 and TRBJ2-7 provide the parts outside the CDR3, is NAGVMQNPRHLVRRRGQEARLRCSPMKGHSHVYWYRQLPEEGLKFMVYLQKENIIDESGMPKERFSAEFPKEGPSILRIQQVVRGDSAAYFCASSISGQGTHEQYFGPGTRLTVT.

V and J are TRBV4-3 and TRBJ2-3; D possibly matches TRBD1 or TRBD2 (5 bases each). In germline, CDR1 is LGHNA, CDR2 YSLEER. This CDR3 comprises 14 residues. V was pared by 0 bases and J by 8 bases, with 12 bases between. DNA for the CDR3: TGCGCCAGCAGCCAAGATCACGGGGCAGCTACGCAGTATTTT. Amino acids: CASSQDHGAATQYF.

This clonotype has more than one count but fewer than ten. The CDR3: CASSQEAGVPYEQYF. The CDR3 nucleotides are TGCGCCAGCAGCCAAGAAGCGGGAGTCCCCTACGAGCAGTACTTC. This chain links TRBV4-1 with TRBJ2-7, with 8 nucleotides matching TRBD2. This CDR3 has 15 amino acids. V was clipped by 0 bases and J by 2 bases; unmatched bases: 3. From germline, CDR1 is MGHRA and CDR2 YSYEKL.

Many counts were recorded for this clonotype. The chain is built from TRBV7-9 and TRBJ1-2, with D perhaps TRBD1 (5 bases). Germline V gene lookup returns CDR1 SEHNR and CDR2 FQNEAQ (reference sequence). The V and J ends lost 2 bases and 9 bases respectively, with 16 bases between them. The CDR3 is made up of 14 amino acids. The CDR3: CASSLTTGPLRYTF. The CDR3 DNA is TGTGCCAGCAGCTTAACCACAGGTCCTTTACGCTACACCTTC. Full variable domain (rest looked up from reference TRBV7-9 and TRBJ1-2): DTGVSQNPRHKITKRGQNVTFRCDPISEHNRLYWYRQTLGQGPEFLTYFQNEAQLEKSRLLSDRFSAERPKGSFSTLEIQRTEQGDSAMYLCASSLTTGPLRYTFGSGTRLTVV.

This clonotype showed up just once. CDR3 nucleotides: TGTGCCAGCAGCTTAGGAGGGTTGGGCTACGAGCAGTACTTC. The encoded protein is CASSLGGLGYEQYF. The chain employs TRBV11-3 and TRBJ2-7, with a tentative D call TRBD2 (5 bases). The germline V and J ends were trimmed by 1 base and 3 bases, with 10 bases remaining between them. CDR1 SGHNT and CDR2 YENEEA come from the germline V gene. The CDR3 is made up of 14 amino acids.

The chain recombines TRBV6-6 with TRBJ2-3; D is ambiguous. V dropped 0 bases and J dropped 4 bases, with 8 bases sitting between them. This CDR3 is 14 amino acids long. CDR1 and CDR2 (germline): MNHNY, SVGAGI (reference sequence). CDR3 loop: CASSYSNGADTQYF. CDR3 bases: TGTGCCAGCAGTTACTCGAATGGGGCAGATACGCAGTATTTT.

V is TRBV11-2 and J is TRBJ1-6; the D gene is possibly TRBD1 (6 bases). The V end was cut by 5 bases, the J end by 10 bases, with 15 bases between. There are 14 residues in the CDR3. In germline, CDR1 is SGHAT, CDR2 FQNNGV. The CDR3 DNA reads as TGTGCCAGCAGCGTATGGGGGGCTGGGTCACCCCTCCACTTT. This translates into CASSVWGAGSPLHF.

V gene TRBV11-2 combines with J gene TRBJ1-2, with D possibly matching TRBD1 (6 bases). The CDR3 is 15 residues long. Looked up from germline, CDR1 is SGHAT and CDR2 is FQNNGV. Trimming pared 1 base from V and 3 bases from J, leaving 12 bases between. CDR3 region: CASSLVGGNDYGYTF. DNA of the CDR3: TGTGCCAGCAGCTTAGTAGGGGGGAATGACTATGGCTACACCTTC.

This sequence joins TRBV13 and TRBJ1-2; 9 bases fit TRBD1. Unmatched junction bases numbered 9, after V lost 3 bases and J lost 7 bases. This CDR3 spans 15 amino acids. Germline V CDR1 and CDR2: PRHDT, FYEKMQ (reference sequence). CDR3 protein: CASSLGPGTGRGYTF. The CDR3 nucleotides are TGTGCCAGCAGCTTGGGTCCCGGGACAGGGCGTGGCTACACCTTC.

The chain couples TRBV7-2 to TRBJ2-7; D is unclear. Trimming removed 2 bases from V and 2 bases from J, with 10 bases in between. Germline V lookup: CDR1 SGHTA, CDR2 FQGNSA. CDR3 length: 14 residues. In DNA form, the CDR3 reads TGTGCCAGCAGCTTACTGGGCGATCCCTACGAGCAGTACTTC. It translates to CASSLLGDPYEQYF.

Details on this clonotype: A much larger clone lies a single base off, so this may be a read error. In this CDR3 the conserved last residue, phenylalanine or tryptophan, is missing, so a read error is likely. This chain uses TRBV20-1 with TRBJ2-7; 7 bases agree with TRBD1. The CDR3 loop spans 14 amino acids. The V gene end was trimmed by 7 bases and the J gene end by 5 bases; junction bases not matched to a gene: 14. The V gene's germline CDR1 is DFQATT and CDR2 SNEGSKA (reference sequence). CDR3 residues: CSVRSRQGGNEQYS. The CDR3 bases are TGCAGTGTTCGGAGCAGACAGGGTGGCAACGAGCAGTACTCC.